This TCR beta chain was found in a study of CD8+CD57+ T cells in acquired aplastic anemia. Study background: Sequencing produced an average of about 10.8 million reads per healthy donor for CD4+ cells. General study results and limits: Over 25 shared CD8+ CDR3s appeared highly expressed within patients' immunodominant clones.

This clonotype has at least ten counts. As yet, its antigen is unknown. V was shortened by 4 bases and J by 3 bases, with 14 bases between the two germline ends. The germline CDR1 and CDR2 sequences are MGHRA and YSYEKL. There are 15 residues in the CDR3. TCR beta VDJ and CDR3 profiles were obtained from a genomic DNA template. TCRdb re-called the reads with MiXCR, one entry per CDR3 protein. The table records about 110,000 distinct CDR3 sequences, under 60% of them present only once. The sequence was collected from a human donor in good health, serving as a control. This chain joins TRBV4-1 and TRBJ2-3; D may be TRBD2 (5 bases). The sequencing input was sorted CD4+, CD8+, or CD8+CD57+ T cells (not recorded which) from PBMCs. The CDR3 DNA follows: TGCGCCAGCAGCCCACCGGGAATTGGGACAGATACGCAGTATTTT. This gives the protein CASSPPGIGTDTQYF.